This record concerns one T cell receptor beta chain sequence. Antigen specificity is unknown. The sample is drawn from a study of a mutant IDH1 vaccine in newly diagnosed glioma. In the study overall: Earlier treatment was radiotherapy, temozolomide, or both, with most getting both.

Clones were sequenced by immunoSEQ multiplex PCR, and TCRdb holds only the in-frame ones, with some missing. Of 35,000 to 45,000 clones listed, 65% to 90% are singletons. The CDR3 has 17 amino acids. Germline lookup yields CDR1 LGHNA and CDR2 YSLEER. V was shortened by 0 bases and J by 5 bases, with 19 bases between the two germline ends. Time point here: week 35, safety follow-up. Alongside topical imiquimod, each dose of vaccine comprised 300 ug of mutant IDH1 20-mer peptide. The clonotype comes from a woman between 50 and 59 years old with glioma. The rearrangement uses TRBV4-3 and TRBJ1-2; a possible D gene is TRBD1 (5 bases). The sample here was PBMCs, taken from a glioma patient whose treatment included an IDH1 peptide vaccine. The CDR3 nucleotides are TGCGCCAGCAGCCAAGATGTTAGTGCGGGGGGGAGGTATGGCTACACCTTC. It encodes CASSQDVSAGGRYGYTF.